This T cell receptor (beta chain) was documented in a study of shared clonotypes between healthy human individuals. Study context: The study used three CD4 naive, three CD4 memory, two CD8 naive and one CD8 memory plate per donor.

Germline lookup yields CDR1 MGHRA and CDR2 YSYEKL. This CDR3 is 17 amino acids long. V lost 2 bases, J lost 2 bases, and 4 bases stayed unmatched. With regard to this clone: Its target is not known.

Clones were sequenced by immunoSEQ multiplex PCR, and TCRdb holds only the in-frame ones, with some missing. The sample yields about 1 million clones, 65% to 80% seen once. Study observations and caveats: Generally, estimated richness proved larger in naive subsets than it did in memory subsets.

Sequenced: memory CD4+ T cells sorted from blood. Subset described: CD45RA-negative fraction. The source of this sequence is a young man in good health. The gene calls are TRBV4-1 and TRBJ2-5; 14 bases are shared with TRBD2. CDR3 nucleotides: TGCGCCAGCAGCCAACCGGGACTAGCGGGAGTGCAAGAGACCCAGTACTTC. Translated: CASSQPGLAGVQETQYF.